The source of this T cell receptor beta chain is a study of blood T cell repertoires in COVID-19. On the study more broadly: Spain, Italy and the United States supplied samples that represented acute and convalescent COVID-19. PBMCs, B-cell-depleted T cells, or T cells were the source of the cDNA or gDNA that made up the material.

This clone was picked up one time. Libraries were prepared by immunoSEQ multiplex PCR; TCRdb keeps only in-frame clonotypes and omits some of them. The sample has about 180,000 clones; about 87% are singletons. The sequenced material came from peripheral blood. This receptor was obtained from a man in his 60s with COVID-19, enrolled during active disease.

The CDR3 DNA reads as TGTGCCAGCAAGAAATGGGCGAACACTGAAGCTTTCTTT. Protein sequence: CASKKWANTEAFF. The chain combines TRBV6-5 with TRBJ1-1; D gene unclear. The germline V gene encodes CDR1 MNHEY and CDR2 SVGAGI. V dropped 7 bases and J dropped 1 base, with 10 bases sitting between them. The CDR3 length is 13 residues.